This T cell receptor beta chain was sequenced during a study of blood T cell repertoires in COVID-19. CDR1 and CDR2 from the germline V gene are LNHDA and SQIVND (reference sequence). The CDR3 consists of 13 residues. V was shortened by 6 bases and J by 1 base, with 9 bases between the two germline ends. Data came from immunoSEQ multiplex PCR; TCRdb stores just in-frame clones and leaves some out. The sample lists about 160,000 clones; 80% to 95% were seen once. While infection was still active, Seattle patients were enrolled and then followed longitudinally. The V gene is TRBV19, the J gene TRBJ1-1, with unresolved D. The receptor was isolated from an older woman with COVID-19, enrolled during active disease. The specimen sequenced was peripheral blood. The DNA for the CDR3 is TGTGCCAGTAGCAACACACCGAACACTGAAGCTTTCTTT. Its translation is CASSNTPNTEAFF.